This TCR beta chain was captured by sequencing in a study of control samples from healthy donors and cancer patients (dated by TCRdb to about 2020). About this clone: Its antigen remains unidentified. There are no base qualities to consult, and no much larger clone falls within one base.

Its CDR3 holds 16 amino acids, cysteine through phenylalanine. CDR3 DNA only is kept here, 48 bases in frame from base 1. The CDR1 and CDR2 encoded by the germline V gene are SGHRS and YFSETQ. Trimming at the junction amounts to 4 bases on V and 0 bases on J, and the germline ends lie 17 bases apart. Library preparation used the immunoSEQ multiplex PCR assay. TCRdb obtained this table from immuneACCESS and retained in-frame rearrangements with V and J assigned. These tables miss some clones; where compared with another copy, unresolved V genes account for less than half of the shortfall, and the remainder is unexplained. This sample holds roughly 130,000 clones; nearly 90% were observed only once. Clones ranked in the top ten supply 3% to 3.5% of the sample.

The sequence was obtained from a man between 45 and 60 years old in good health. The chain is made from TRBV5-1 and TRBJ2-7, with the D segment identity uncertain. The source material was blood. The bases are TGCGCCAGCAGCAAGAACAGCCAATCGAGCTCCTACGAGCAGTACTTC. Its protein product is CASSKNSQSSSYEQYF.